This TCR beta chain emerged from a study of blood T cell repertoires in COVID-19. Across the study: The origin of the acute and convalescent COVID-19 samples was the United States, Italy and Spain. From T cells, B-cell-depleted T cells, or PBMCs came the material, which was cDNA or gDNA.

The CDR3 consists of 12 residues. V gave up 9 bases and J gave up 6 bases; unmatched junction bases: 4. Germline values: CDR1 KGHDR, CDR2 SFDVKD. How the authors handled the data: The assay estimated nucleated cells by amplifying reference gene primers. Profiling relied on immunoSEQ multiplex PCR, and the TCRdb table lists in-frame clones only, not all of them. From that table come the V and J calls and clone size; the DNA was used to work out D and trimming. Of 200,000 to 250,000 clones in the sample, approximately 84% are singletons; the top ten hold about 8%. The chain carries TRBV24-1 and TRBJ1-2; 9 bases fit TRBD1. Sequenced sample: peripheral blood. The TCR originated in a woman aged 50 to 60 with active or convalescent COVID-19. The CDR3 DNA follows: TGTGCCACCGCCGGGACAGGGCATGGCTACACCTTC. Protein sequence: CATAGTGHGYTF.